This TCR beta chain comes out of a study of cytomegalovirus exposure and HLA in healthy donors. Study results and limitations: In terms of immune exposure information, only CMV serostatus was available.

Primers included in the PCR were 60 Vbeta and 13 Jbeta primers. Sequencing was performed with immunoSEQ multiplex PCR; in TCRdb, only in-frame clones are kept and a portion is missing. Found here are roughly 150,000 clones, roughly 71% of them singletons; the top ten hold over 6.5%. Germline V gene sequence: CDR1 LNHDA, CDR2 SQIVND (reference sequence). Trimming at V came to 5 bases and at J to 0 bases, leaving 4 bases not matched to a gene. The CDR3 consists of 14 residues. In its sample, this clone was seen once. The antigen is not known. Sequences were obtained from PBMCs. The receptor was derived from a man aged 30-40 years in good health and CMV-seronegative. V and J are TRBV19 and TRBJ2-7, with 7 bases fitting TRBD1. The CDR3 protein is CASSRQGPSYEQYF. The CDR3 coding sequence is TGTGCCAGTAGTCGACAGGGCCCCTCCTACGAGCAGTACTTC.